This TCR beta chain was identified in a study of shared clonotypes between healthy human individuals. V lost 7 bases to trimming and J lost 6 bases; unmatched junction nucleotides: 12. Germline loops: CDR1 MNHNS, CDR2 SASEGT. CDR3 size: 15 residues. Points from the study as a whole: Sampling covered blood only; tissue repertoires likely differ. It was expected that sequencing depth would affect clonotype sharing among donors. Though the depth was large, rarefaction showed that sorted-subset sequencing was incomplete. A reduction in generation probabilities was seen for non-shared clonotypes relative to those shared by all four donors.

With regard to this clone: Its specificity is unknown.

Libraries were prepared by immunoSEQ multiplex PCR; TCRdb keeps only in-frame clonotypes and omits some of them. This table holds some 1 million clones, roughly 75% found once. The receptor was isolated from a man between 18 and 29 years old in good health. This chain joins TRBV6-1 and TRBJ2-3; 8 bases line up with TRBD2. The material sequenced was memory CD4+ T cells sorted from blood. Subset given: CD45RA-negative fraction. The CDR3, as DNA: TGTGCCAGCACCCCCTTCGGGGGGGGGATGGATACGCAGTATTTT. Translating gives CASTPFGGGMDTQYF.